This T cell receptor beta chain was captured in a study of cytomegalovirus exposure and HLA in healthy donors. Trimming removed 8 bases from V and 6 bases from J, with 11 bases in between. The CDR3 sequence is 12 residues long. In germline, CDR1 is MDHEN, CDR2 SYDVKM. This clone appeared a single time. 13 Jbeta primers and 60 Vbeta primers were used for the PCR. Sequencing used immunoSEQ multiplex PCR; TCRdb keeps in-frame clones, though not all of them. The data show about 120,000 clones, roughly three fifths seen once. The chain recombines TRBV28 with TRBJ2-1; D ambiguous. This sequence was found in a man aged 18-30 years in good health and CMV-seronegative. The source material was PBMCs. CDR3 sequence: CASRVFGNEQFF. DNA for the CDR3: TGTGCCAGCCGGGTCTTCGGCAATGAGCAGTTCTTC. Filled out from reference TRBV28 and TRBJ2-1, the complete variable domain reads DVKVTQSSRYLVKRTGEKVFLECVQDMDHENMFWYRQDPGLGLRLIYFSYDVKMKEKGDIPEGYSVSREKKERFSLILESASTNQTSMYLCASRVFGNEQFFGPGTRLTVL.